A selection of T cell receptor beta chains follows, all from one sample in a study of cytomegalovirus exposure and HLA in healthy donors. The protocol was immunoSEQ multiplex PCR, while the TCRdb copy is restricted to in-frame clones and leaves out a portion. The sample holds around 140,000 clones; 85% to 95% are singletons and the top ten take 1.5% to 2%. What was sequenced was PBMCs. The receptors derive from a man aged 18 to 35 in good health and CMV-seropositive. Each CDR3 is given with its conserved first and last residue. The D gene is left open where the match is weak. Size values are once, few and many counts, or a class for expanded clones, and some rows have none.

cdr3_aa cdr3_nt cdr3_length d_call j_call clone_size v_call
CASSYSILDSEYGYTF TGTGCCAGCAGTTACTCGATATTGGACAGCGAGTATGGCTACACCTTC 16 NA TRBJ1-2 NA TRBV6-7
CASSLWGTSGFRTGELFF TGTGCCAGCAGTTTATGGGGGACTAGCGGTTTTCGCACCGGGGAGCTGTTTTTT 18 TRBD2 TRBJ2-2 NA TRBV27
CASSLLSGGPDTQYF TGTGCCAGCAGTTTATTAAGTGGAGGGCCAGATACGCAGTATTTT 15 NA TRBJ2-3 NA TRBV28
CAISGGTYSYNEQFF TGTGCCATCAGCGGCGGGACTTACTCCTACAATGAGCAGTTCTTC 15 NA TRBJ2-1 once TRBV10-3
CASSLTGVNYGYTF TGTGCCAGCAGCTTGACAGGGGTGAACTATGGCTACACCTTC 14 TRBD1 TRBJ1-2 NA TRBV5-4
CASSQLLPNTEAFF TGCGCCAGCAGCCAATTACTGCCGAACACTGAAGCTTTCTTT 14 NA TRBJ1-1 once TRBV4-1
CASSYRPGLAGRDTQYF TGTGCCAGCAGTTACCGACCGGGACTAGCGGGCCGAGATACGCAGTATTTT 17 TRBD2 TRBJ2-3 NA TRBV7-8
CASSSSRDRNEQYF TGTGCCAGCAGCTCCAGCCGGGACAGGAACGAGCAGTACTTC 14 TRBD1 TRBJ2-7 NA TRBV7-9
CASTGPGHNTEAFF TGCGCCAGCACCGGACCGGGACACAACACTGAAGCTTTCTTT 14 NA TRBJ1-1 NA TRBV5-1
CASSFPGEETQYF TGCGCCAGCAGCTTCCCAGGGGAAGAGACCCAGTACTTC 13 NA TRBJ2-5 NA TRBV5-1
CASSLQETQYF TGTGCCAGCAGCCTCCAAGAGACCCAGTACTTC 11 NA TRBJ2-5 once TRBV11-2
CASGQSSYNSPLHF TGTGCCAGCGGGCAGAGCTCCTATAATTCACCCCTCCACTTT 14 NA TRBJ1-6 once TRBV2
CASSPGSEEVKQYF TGCGCCAGCAGCCCTGGTAGCGAGGAGGTTAAGCAGTACTTC 14 NA TRBJ2-7 NA TRBV5-1
CASSLGDLAGVYNEQFF TGTGCCAGCAGCTTAGGGGACCTAGCGGGAGTCTACAATGAGCAGTTCTTC 17 TRBD2 TRBJ2-1 NA TRBV7-9